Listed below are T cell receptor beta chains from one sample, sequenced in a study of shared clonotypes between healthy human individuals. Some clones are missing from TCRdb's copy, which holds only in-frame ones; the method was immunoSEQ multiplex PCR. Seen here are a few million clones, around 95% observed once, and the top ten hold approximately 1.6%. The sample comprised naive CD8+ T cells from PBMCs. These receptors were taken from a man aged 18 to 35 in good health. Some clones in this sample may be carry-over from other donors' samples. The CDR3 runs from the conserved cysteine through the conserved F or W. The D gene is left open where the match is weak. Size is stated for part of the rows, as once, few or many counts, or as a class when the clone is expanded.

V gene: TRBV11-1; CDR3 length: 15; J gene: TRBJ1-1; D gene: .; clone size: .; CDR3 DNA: TGTGCCAGCAGCTTCCTTGAAGGCATGAACACTGAAGCTTTCTTT; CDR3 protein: CASSFLEGMNTEAFF
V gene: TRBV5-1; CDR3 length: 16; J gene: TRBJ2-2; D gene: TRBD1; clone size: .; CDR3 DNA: TGCGCCAGCAGCTCGGACAGGGTTGGGTTAACCGGGGAGCTGTTTTTT; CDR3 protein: CASSSDRVGLTGELFF
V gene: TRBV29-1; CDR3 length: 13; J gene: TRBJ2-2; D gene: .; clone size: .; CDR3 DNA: TGCAGCGTGACCCCAGCGAACACCGGGGAGCTGTTTTTT; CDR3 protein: CSVTPANTGELFF
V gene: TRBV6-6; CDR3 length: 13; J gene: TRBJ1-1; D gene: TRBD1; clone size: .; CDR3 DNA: TGTGCCAGCAGTTACCGGACAGGGTGGGAAGCTTTCTTT; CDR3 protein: CASSYRTGWEAFF
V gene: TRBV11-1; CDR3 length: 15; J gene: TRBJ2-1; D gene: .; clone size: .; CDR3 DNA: TGTGCCAGCAGCCAGGTAGCGGCAACCTACAATGAGCAGTTCTTC; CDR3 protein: CASSQVAATYNEQFF
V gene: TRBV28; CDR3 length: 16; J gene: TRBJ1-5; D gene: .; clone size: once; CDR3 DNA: TGTGCCAGCAGCTCCCCAGGACACGCCCCTAATCAGCCCCAGCATTTT; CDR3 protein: CASSSPGHAPNQPQHF
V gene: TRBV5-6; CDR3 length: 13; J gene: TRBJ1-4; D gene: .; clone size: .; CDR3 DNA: TGTGCCAGCAGCTTGTTGGGTGGGGAAAAACTGTTTTTT; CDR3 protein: CASSLLGGEKLFF
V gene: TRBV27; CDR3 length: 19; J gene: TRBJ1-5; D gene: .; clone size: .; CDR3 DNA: TGTGCCAGCAGAGACCCCGCTGGACAAAAGCCCTATAGCAATCAGCCCCAGCATTTT; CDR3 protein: CASRDPAGQKPYSNQPQHF
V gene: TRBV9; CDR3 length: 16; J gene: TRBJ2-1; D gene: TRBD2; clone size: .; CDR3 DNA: TGTGCCAGCAGCGTATTACCGAGCGGGAGGCGTTATGAGCAGTTCTTC; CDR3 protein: CASSVLPSGRRYEQFF
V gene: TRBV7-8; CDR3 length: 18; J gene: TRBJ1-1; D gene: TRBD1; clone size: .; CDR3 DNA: TGTGCCAGCAGCTTAGCGTTCCTGGGGACAGGGACCGATACTGAAGCTTTCTTT; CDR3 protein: CASSLAFLGTGTDTEAFF
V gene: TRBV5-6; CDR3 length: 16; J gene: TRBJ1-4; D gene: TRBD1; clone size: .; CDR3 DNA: TGTGCCAGCAGCCTGATTCGGACAGGGGGCTGTGAAAAACTGTTTTTT; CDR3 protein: CASSLIRTGGCEKLFF
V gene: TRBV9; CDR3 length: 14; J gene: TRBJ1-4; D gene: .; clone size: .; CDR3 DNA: TGTGCCAGCAGCACCGGTGGGAGGGGCGAAAAACTGTTTTTT; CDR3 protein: CASSTGGRGEKLFF
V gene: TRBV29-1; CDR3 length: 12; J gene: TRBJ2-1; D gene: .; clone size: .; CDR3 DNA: TGCAGCGTCCCCGGGGGATACAATGAGCAGTTCTTC; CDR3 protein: CSVPGGYNEQFF
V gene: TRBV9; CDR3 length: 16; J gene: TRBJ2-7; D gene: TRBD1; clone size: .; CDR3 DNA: TGTGCCAGCAGCGAGGGGGCCGGGACACAGCTTTACGAGCAGTACTTC; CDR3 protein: CASSEGAGTQLYEQYF
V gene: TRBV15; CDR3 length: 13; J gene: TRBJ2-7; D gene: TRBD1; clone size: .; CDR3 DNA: TGTGCCACCAGCAGCGGGACAGCCGCCGAGCAGTACTTC; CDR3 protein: CATSSGTAAEQYF
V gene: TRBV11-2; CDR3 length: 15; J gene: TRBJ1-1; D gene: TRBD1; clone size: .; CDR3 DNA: TGTGCCAGCAGCGGCTCCGGGACAGTCAACACTGAAGCTTTCTTT; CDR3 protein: CASSGSGTVNTEAFF
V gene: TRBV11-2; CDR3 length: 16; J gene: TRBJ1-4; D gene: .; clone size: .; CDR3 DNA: TGTGCCAGCAGCTTAGGCTTCCGGGGTCGTAATGAAAAACTGTTTTTT; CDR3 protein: CASSLGFRGRNEKLFF
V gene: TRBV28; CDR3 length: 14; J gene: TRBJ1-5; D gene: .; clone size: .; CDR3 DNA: TGTGCCAGCAGTTCAGGACAGCCTAATCAGCCCCAGCATTTT; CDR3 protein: CASSSGQPNQPQHF
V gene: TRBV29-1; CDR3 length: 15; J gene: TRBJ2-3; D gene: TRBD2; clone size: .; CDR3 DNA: TGCAGCGTGTCGGGGGGGCCGCAGATTAGGAATACGCAGTATTTT; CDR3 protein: CSVSGGPQIRNTQYF
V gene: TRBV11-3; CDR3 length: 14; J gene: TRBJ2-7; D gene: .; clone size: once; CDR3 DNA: TGTGCCAGCAGCGGCCGGGCGGGACCCTACGAGCAGTACTTC; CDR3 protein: CASSGRAGPYEQYF
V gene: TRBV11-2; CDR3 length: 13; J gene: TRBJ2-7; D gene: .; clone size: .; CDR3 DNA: TGTGCCAGCAGCCAGGGAAGACCCTACGAGCAGTACTTC; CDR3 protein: CASSQGRPYEQYF
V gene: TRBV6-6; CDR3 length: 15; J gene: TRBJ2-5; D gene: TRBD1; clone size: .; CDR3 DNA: TGTGCCAGCAGTTACCCGACAGGGGGCTCGGAGACCCAGTACTTC; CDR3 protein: CASSYPTGGSETQYF
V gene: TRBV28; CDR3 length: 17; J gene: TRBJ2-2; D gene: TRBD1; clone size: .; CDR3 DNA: TGTGCCAGCAGTTTCATCCGGGACAGGGGGGACACCGGGGAGCTGTTTTTT; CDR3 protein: CASSFIRDRGDTGELFF
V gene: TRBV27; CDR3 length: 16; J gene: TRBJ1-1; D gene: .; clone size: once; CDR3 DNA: TGTGCCAGCAGTCTCCGATTACAGGTTTTGAACACTGAAGCTTTCTTT; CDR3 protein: CASSLRLQVLNTEAFF
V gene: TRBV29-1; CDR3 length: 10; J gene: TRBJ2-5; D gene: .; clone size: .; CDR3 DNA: TGCAGCGTTGACGATCAGACCCAGTACTTC; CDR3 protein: CSVDDQTQYF
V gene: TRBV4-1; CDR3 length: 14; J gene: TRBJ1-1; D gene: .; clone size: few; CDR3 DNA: TGCGCCAGCAGCCGCGCGACACCGAACACTGAAGCTTTCTTT; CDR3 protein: CASSRATPNTEAFF
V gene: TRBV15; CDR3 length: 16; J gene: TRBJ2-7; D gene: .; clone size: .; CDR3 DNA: TGTGCCACCAGCAGAGGCCGGACATGGCCCGACTACGAGCAGTACTTC; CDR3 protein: CATSRGRTWPDYEQYF
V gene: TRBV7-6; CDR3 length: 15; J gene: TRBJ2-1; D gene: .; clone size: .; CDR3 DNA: TGTGCCAGCAGCGAATCAGACGGCAGGGCTGATGAGCAGTTCTTC; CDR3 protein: CASSESDGRADEQFF
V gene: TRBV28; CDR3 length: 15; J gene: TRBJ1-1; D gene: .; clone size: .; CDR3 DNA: TGTGCCAGCAGTTTATCTTTTAGGGGGAAGACTGAAGCTTTCTTT; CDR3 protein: CASSLSFRGKTEAFF
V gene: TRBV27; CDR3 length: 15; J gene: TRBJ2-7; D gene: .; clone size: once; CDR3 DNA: TGTGCCAGCAGGCGGGACCGGGAAAATGCTTACGAGCAGTACTTC; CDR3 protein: CASRRDRENAYEQYF
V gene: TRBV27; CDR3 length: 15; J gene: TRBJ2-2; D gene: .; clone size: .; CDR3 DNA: TGTGCCAGCAGTTTATTGGGCGGAACAACCGGGGAGCTGTTTTTT; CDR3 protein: CASSLLGGTTGELFF
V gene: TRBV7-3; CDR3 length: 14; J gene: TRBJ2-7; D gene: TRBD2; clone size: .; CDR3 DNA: TGTGCCAGCAGTCCTTTTGGGGGGGCCTACGAGCAGTACTTC; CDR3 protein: CASSPFGGAYEQYF
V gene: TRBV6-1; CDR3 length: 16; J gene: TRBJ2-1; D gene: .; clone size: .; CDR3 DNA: TGTGCCAGCAGTGAAGTTAGGGGGGCGAGTTTCGATGAGCAGTTCTTC; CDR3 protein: CASSEVRGASFDEQFF
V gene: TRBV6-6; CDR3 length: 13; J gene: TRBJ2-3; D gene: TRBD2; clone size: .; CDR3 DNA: TGTGCCACCTCACTAGCGCTCACAGATACGCAGTATTTT; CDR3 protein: CATSLALTDTQYF